This T cell receptor beta chain appears in the sequencing data of a study of blood T cells in healthy people across ages (dated by TCRdb to the mid-2010s). With respect to the entire study: In model experiments, template switching captured about one uniquely barcoded TCR beta cDNA molecule for every two T cells. Age-related changes in TCR beta repertoire diversity were measured in the study by deep sequencing normalized with unique cDNA molecular identifiers. Donors were grouped into four age groups: young (average 16 years), middle-aged (over 35), aged (around 60) and long-lived (roughly 80). Donors of different ages were randomly distributed across sequencing lanes to avoid experimental bias. Two additional independent replicas of 1 million unique cDNA reads from the same blood draw were analyzed for two donors (one aged 18 to 30 and one aged 80 or older). Findings and caveats that apply to the study as a whole: A strong correlation was found between observed TCR beta diversity and the percentage of naive T cells measured by flow cytometry. Total diversity estimates from one million sequenced T cells were considered lower bounds and underestimates. Compared with the aged group, the long-lived group had more naive CD4+ T cells, fewer expanded clones and increased TCR diversity, suggesting age selection. Conclusive comparison of naive and antigen-experienced compartments was prevented by the profiling of bulk unsorted PBMCs. Because donor CMV infection status was unknown, age-related changes in expanded clonotypes were potentially confounded. As age increased, observed TCR beta diversity per million T cells dropped in a roughly linear way, and a significant reduction was already evident by age 40.

Library method: 5' RACE. Instrument on record: Illumina HiSeq 2500. A second roughly 7 to 11 cycle PCR used a sample-barcoded 5' primer and a J-beta primer mix. A template-switch 5' adaptor carrying 12 random nucleotides introduced a unique molecular identifier onto each TCR beta cDNA molecule. Each sample yielded at least 2.5 million CDR3-containing paired-end reads. First-strand cDNA was synthesized from all RNA with the Mint cDNA synthesis kit, primed by a TRBC-specific oligonucleotide. Following uracil-DNA glycosylase treatment, all cDNA underwent a first 18-cycle PCR with the universal primers M1SS and BC2_uni_R. In the source study's methods: For normalization, 1 million high-quality reads were randomly selected from each sample, with every read carrying a distinct molecular identifier. Reads sharing molecular identifiers were discarded rather than binned into consensus sequences. MiTCR, set to a Q25 quality threshold and the strictest error-elimination algorithm, was used for CDR3 identification, clonotype clustering and error correction. A nonparametric unseen species model with Euler transformation was used to estimate a lower bound on total TCR beta diversity. TCRdb trimmed public reads at Q25 via fastp, called clones via MiXCR and kept in-frame beta chains. Every CDR3 protein is listed once, alongside the most common genes and DNA of its rows. The V and J calls follow TCRdb's processing rather than the paper's. Counted in this sample were hundreds of thousands of distinct CDR3 sequences; 49% of them appeared once. Together, the top ten hold 30% to 40% of the sample.

Based on the germline V gene (reference sequence), the CDR1 and CDR2 sequences are DFQATT and SNEGSKA. The CDR3 contains 14 residues, cysteine and phenylalanine counted. Only the CDR3 region is kept as DNA, spanning 42 bases read in frame from base 1. With regard to this clonotype: No cognate antigen has been identified for it. No base quality values were provided; no much bigger clone lies one nucleotide off.

The approximately 39 donors, aged about 6 to 95 years, were systemically healthy Caucasian individuals from Russia. About 9.6 milliliters of peripheral blood were collected from each donor into EDTA-treated Vacutainer tubes. Ficoll-Paque density-gradient centrifugation was used to isolate PBMCs, with at least 6.5 million per sample. Total RNA was extracted from PBMCs with Trizol reagent, with at least 6 micrograms obtained per sample. Naive CD45RAhigh/CD27high T cell percentages were measured by flow cytometry on a PBMC aliquot from every donor. The chain is encoded by TRBV20-1 joined to TRBJ2-5; 7 bases in the junction line up with TRBD1. The J call may not be correct, given that the DNA end is closer to TRBJ2-7. This TCR was sampled from a woman aged 55-69 years in good health. Material for sequencing was blood. The nucleotide sequence is given as TGCAGTGCTAGTGGGACAGTGGTGGATGGCGAGCAGTACTTC. Translated, it reads CSASGTVVDGEQYF.